Below are 13 T cell receptor beta chains sequenced from a single sample in a study of shared clonotypes between healthy human individuals. TCRdb keeps only in-frame clones here, not all; method: immunoSEQ multiplex PCR. The top ten clones hold about 1.1% of a sample with roughly 2 million clones, roughly 95% of them seen once. Naive CD8 cells lacked CD45RO and underwent positive selection for CCR7, leaving out terminally differentiated effector memory CD45RA+ cells. Input material: naive CD8+ T cells sorted from blood. The source is a man younger than 35 in good health.

This clone was counted a single time. The J gene is TRBJ2-2, the V gene TRBV4-1; no clear D gene. This CDR3 comprises 14 residues. V lost 0 bases and J 5 bases, leaving 7 bases between the germline ends. Germline values: CDR1 MGHRA, CDR2 YSYEKL. CDR3 DNA sequence: TGCGCCAGCAGCCAAGATGACGGTACCGGGGAGCTGTTTTTT. Residues: CASSQDDGTGELFF.

The rearrangement links TRBV7-2 to TRBJ2-7; 8 bases are shared with TRBD1. J lost 0 bases, V lost 6 bases, and 13 bases had no gene match. The V gene's germline CDR1 is SGHTA and CDR2 FQGNSA. CDR3 length: 17 amino acids. CDR3 DNA sequence: TGTGCCAGCAGTACGACAGGGGCCCCTTCTCTCTCCTACGAGCAGTACTTC. Translated: CASSTTGAPSLSYEQYF.

The rearrangement uses TRBV27 and TRBJ2-3, with D hard to call. The CDR3 totals 13 residues. Germline CDR1 MNHEY, CDR2 SMNVEV (reference sequence). Deletions cut 4 bases from V and 1 base from J, with 6 bases between. Here the CDR3 reads CASSSSRTDTQYF. CDR3 nucleotides: TGTGCCAGCAGTTCTTCCCGCACAGATACGCAGTATTTT.

The chain has TRBV9 and TRBJ2-2; D remains unclear. Looked up from germline, CDR1 is SGDLS and CDR2 is YYNGEE. V lost 3 bases, J lost 2 bases, and 8 bases lay in between. This CDR3 region has 14 residues. CDR3 nucleotides: TGTGCCAGCAGCGGTGATCTAAACACCGGGGAGCTGTTTTTT. Protein sequence: CASSGDLNTGELFF.

Points on this clone: The sample carries other DNA sequences with the same CDR3. The rearrangement joins TRBV4-3 to TRBJ2-7; D uncertain. The length of the CDR3 is 15 residues. V was shortened by 0 bases and J by 3 bases, with 12 bases between the two germline ends. Germline values: CDR1 LGHNA, CDR2 YSLEER. The CDR3 sequence: CASSQDLLGNYEQYF. In nucleotides, the CDR3 is TGCGCCAGCAGCCAAGATCTACTGGGAAACTACGAGCAGTACTTC.

V gene TRBV5-1 combines with J gene TRBJ2-5; a possible D gene is TRBD1 (5 bases). The length of the CDR3 is 12 residues. Per germline, CDR1 SGHRS and CDR2 YFSETQ. The V end was cut by 5 bases, the J end by 7 bases, with 12 bases between. The CDR3 here is CASSLDNWTQYF. The CDR3, as DNA: TGCGCCAGCAGTCTGGACAACTGGACCCAGTACTTC.

The V and J genes are TRBV4-1 and TRBJ2-1; TRBD2 matches 7 bases. The CDR3 loop spans 17 amino acids. The V gene's germline CDR1 is MGHRA and CDR2 YSYEKL. After removal of 0 bases from V and 9 bases from J, the junction contained 14 bases not matched to a gene. The CDR3 coding sequence is TGCGCCAGCAGCCAAGATCTGCAGGGCGGACTAGTCGGTGAGCAGTTCTTC. Amino acid sequence: CASSQDLQGGLVGEQFF.

This clone was recorded a few times. V usage is TRBV28 and J usage is TRBJ2-5; 7 bases line up with TRBD2. V shed 6 bases and J 1 base; nucleotides not matched to a gene: 11. CDR1 is MDHEN, CDR2 SYDVKM, per germline. The CDR3 loop spans 16 amino acids. CDR3 in DNA: TGTGCCAGCAGCACTCCGACTAGCTTTGTCCAAGAGACCCAGTACTTC. This translates into CASSTPTSFVQETQYF. Supplemented by reference TRBV28 and TRBJ2-5, the full variable domain reads DVKVTQSSRYLVKRTGEKVFLECVQDMDHENMFWYRQDPGLGLRLIYFSYDVKMKEKGDIPEGYSVSREKKERFSLILESASTNQTSMYLCASSTPTSFVQETQYFGPGTRLLVL.

This clone was seen a handful of times. The genes are TRBV27 and TRBJ1-2, with TRBD1 identical over 11 bases. Germline CDR1 reads MNHEY; CDR2 reads SMNVEV (reference sequence). The V gene end was trimmed by 6 bases and the J gene end by 8 bases; junction bases not matched to a gene: 8. This CDR3 comprises 14 residues. The DNA of the CDR3 is TGTGCCAGCAGAGGACCGGACAGGGGGCTAGGCTACACCTTC. Amino acids: CASRGPDRGLGYTF.

J is TRBJ2-7 and V is TRBV27; 9 nucleotides match TRBD1. J gave up 0 bases and V 4 bases, and 4 bases lay outside the gene matches. Germline V gene data show CDR1 as MNHEY and CDR2 as SMNVEV (reference sequence). CDR3 length: 15 amino acids. The CDR3 protein is CASSWGTGPSYEQYF. The DNA of the CDR3 is TGTGCCAGCAGTTGGGGGACAGGGCCCTCCTACGAGCAGTACTTC.

V and J are TRBV30 and TRBJ2-1, with TRBD2 matching 9 bases. Germline values: CDR1 GTSNPN, CDR2 SVGIG (reference sequence). CDR3 length: 13 amino acids. Trimming at V came to 6 bases and at J to 5 bases, leaving 5 bases not matched to a gene. CDR3: CACEGGGDNEQFF. CDR3 nucleotides: TGTGCCTGCGAGGGCGGGGGGGACAATGAGCAGTTCTTC.

This chain links TRBV10-1 with TRBJ2-7; D not certain. Germline loops: CDR1 WNHNN, CDR2 SYGVQD (reference sequence). Trimming stripped 0 bases from V and 6 bases from J, with 12 bases between. This CDR3 has 14 amino acids. The CDR3 region has the DNA TGCGCCAGCAGTGAGTCGGCAGTGGTAGGCGAGCAGTACTTC. It encodes CASSESAVVGEQYF.

The J gene is TRBJ1-1, the V gene TRBV4-1, with D possibly matching TRBD1 (6 bases). The germline gives CDR1 MGHRA, CDR2 YSYEKL. V was clipped by 4 bases and J by 1 base, with 13 bases between them. This CDR3 is 15 amino acids long. DNA of the CDR3: TGCGCCAGCAGCCCAGGAGGGGGTTCGAACACTGAAGCTTTCTTT. It translates to CASSPGGGSNTEAFF.